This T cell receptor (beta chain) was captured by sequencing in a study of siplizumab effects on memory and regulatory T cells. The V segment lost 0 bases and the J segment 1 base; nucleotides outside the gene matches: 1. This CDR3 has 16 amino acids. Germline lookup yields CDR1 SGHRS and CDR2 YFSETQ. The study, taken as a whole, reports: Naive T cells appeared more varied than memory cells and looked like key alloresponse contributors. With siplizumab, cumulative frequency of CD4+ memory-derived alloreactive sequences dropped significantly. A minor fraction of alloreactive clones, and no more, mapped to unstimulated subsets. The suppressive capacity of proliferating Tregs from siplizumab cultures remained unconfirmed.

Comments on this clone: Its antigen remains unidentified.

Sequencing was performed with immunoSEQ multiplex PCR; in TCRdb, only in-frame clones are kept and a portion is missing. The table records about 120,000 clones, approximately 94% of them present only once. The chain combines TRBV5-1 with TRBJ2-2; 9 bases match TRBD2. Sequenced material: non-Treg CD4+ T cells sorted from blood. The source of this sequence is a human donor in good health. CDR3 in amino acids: CASSLVLAGNTGELFF. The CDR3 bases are TGCGCCAGCAGCTTGGTACTAGCGGGGAACACCGGGGAGCTGTTTTTT. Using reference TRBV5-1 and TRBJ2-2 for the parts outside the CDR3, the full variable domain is KAGVTQTPRYLIKTRGQQVTLSCSPISGHRSVSWYQQTPGQGLQFLFEYFSETQRNKGNFPGRFSGRQFSNSRSEMNVSTLELGDSALYLCASSLVLAGNTGELFFGEGSRLTVL.